The 17 T cell receptor beta chains listed next were all sequenced from one sample in a study of T cell changes during pregnancy in multiple sclerosis. Assay used: immunoSEQ multiplex PCR; TCRdb lists only in-frame clones, some missing. The repertoire holds approximately 27,000 clones, with less than 90% as singletons. The sample was CD8+ T cells from peripheral blood mononuclear cells, taken before pregnancy. The receptors derive from a female donor with multiple sclerosis, enrolled in a pregnancy study.

V and J are TRBV6-5 and TRBJ2-2; D is undetermined. The CDR3 is made up of 14 amino acids. Trimming pared 3 bases from V and 3 bases from J, leaving 8 bases between. Germline assignment: CDR1 MNHEY and CDR2 SVGAGI. CDR3 sequence: CASSYTTYTGELFF. CDR3 bases: TGTGCCAGCAGTTATACTACCTACACCGGGGAGCTGTTTTTT.

This rearrangement joins TRBV6-4 to TRBJ2-2, with 9 positions matching TRBD2. The V gene's germline CDR1 is MRHNA and CDR2 SNTAGT. The length of the CDR3 is 14 residues. V lost 2 bases and J lost 6; bases outside the gene matches: 1. The CDR3: CASSDGLASGELFF. In DNA, the CDR3 is TGTGCCAGCAGTGACGGACTAGCGTCCGGGGAGCTGTTTTTT.

The chain recombines TRBV4-2 with TRBJ2-7; 9 bases match TRBD2. After removal of 3 bases from V and 4 bases from J, the junction contained 1 base not matched to a gene. The germline V gene encodes CDR1 LGHNA and CDR2 YNFKEQ. There are 13 residues in the CDR3. The CDR3 bases are TGTGCCAGCAGCCAGACTAGCGGTTACGAGCAGTACTTC. Amino acids: CASSQTSGYEQYF.

This chain joins TRBV9 and TRBJ2-1, with a weak D call TRBD1 (5 bases). The CDR3 consists of 13 residues. Germline V gene data show CDR1 as SGDLS and CDR2 as YYNGEE. Trimming took off 4 bases at V and 4 bases at J, with 9 bases between the two ends. Here the CDR3 DNA reads TGTGCCAGCAGCTCCACAGGTTACAATGAGCAGTTCTTC. This codes for CASSSTGYNEQFF.

The rearrangement uses TRBV5-6 and TRBJ1-5; D not certain. With 6 bases removed from V and 3 bases from J, the gap between germline ends came to 19 bases. Germline values: CDR1 SGHDT, CDR2 YYEEEE. The length of the CDR3 is 16 residues. CDR3 nucleotides: TGTGCCAGCACCTCTTGGCCAGTCCGTGACAATCAGCCCCAGCATTTT. Translated: CASTSWPVRDNQPQHF.

The chain links TRBV4-1 to TRBJ1-6; D uncertain. Deletions cut 4 bases from V and 0 bases from J, with 7 bases between. CDR1 and CDR2 (germline): MGHRA, YSYEKL. The CDR3 consists of 15 residues. The CDR3 reads CASSPASSYNSPLHF. The DNA of the CDR3 is TGCGCCAGCAGCCCTGCGAGCTCCTATAATTCACCCCTCCACTTT.

This clone was observed a handful of times. This rearrangement joins TRBV6-6 to TRBJ1-2, with a possible D match to TRBD1 (5 bases). There are 13 residues in the CDR3. From germline, CDR1 is MNHNY and CDR2 SVGAGI (reference sequence). With 0 bases removed from V and 10 bases from J, the gap between germline ends came to 12 bases. CDR3 DNA sequence: TGTGCCAGCAGTTACTCGGAGGGGACGGACTACACCTTC. It yields the protein CASSYSEGTDYTF.

The V and J genes are TRBV7-9 and TRBJ2-1; TRBD1 is a possible D gene (6 bases). V shed 2 bases and J shed 1 base, with 15 bases lying between them. Looked up from germline, CDR1 is SEHNR and CDR2 is FQNEAQ (reference sequence). The CDR3 spans 17 residues. The CDR3 here is CASSLRAQGLSYNEQFF. The CDR3 DNA follows: TGTGCCAGCAGCTTAAGGGCTCAGGGGTTGTCCTACAATGAGCAGTTCTTC.

V usage is TRBV13 and J usage is TRBJ2-3, with TRBD1 identical over 9 bases. Germline V lookup: CDR1 PRHDT, CDR2 FYEKMQ (reference sequence). The CDR3 totals 15 residues. The V segment lost 4 bases and the J segment 4 bases; nucleotides outside the gene matches: 6. CDR3 nucleotides: TGTGCCAGCAGCTCCTTTGGGGACAGGGCAGATACGCAGTATTTT. It yields the protein CASSSFGDRADTQYF.

The J gene is TRBJ1-2, the V gene TRBV30, with D possibly being TRBD1 (5 bases). V was trimmed by 3 bases and J by 8 bases, leaving 16 bases between them. CDR1 and CDR2 (germline): GTSNPN, SVGIG (reference sequence). The CDR3 length is 13 residues. The CDR3 coding sequence is TGTGCCTGGAGCCGGGTAGGGGCGGAAGGCTACACCTTC. Amino acids: CAWSRVGAEGYTF.

V and J are TRBV6-1 and TRBJ1-6, with TRBD1 as a possible D gene (5 bases). V lost 1 base and J lost 13, with 8 bases in between. The germline CDR1 and CDR2 sequences are MNHNS and SASEGT. The CDR3 covers 12 residues. This CDR3 reads CASSEGGPPLHF. The CDR3 DNA reads TGTGCCAGCAGTGAAGGGGGCCCCCCCCTCCACTTT.

The gene calls are TRBV7-2 and TRBJ2-2; no reliable D call. CDR1 and CDR2 (germline): SGHTA, FQGNSA. The CDR3 spans 14 residues. Trimming cost V 1 base and J 5 bases, with 8 bases left between them. Written as DNA, the CDR3 is TGTGCCAGCAGCTTAGTTGTATCGACCGGGGAGCTGTTTTTT. It specifies CASSLVVSTGELFF.

The rearrangement uses TRBV19 and TRBJ1-4, with D perhaps TRBD1 (6 bases). The V gene's germline CDR1 is LNHDA and CDR2 SQIVND (reference sequence). Trimming stripped 4 bases from V and 4 bases from J, with 13 bases between. This CDR3 has 15 residues. CDR3 nucleotide sequence: TGTGCCAGTAGTACCTGGACAGATTTTAATGAAAAACTGTTTTTT. This gives the protein CASSTWTDFNEKLFF.

The chain combines TRBV30 with TRBJ2-3, with 7 bases aligning to TRBD2. Germline CDR1 reads GTSNPN; CDR2 reads SVGIG (reference sequence). This CDR3 region has 15 residues. V was pared by 3 bases and J by 1 base, with 7 bases of the junction left unmatched. Written as DNA, the CDR3 is TGTGCCTGGAGGGGGTTGGGGGGGGGCACAGATACGCAGTATTTT. Its protein product is CAWRGLGGGTDTQYF.

The chain is built from TRBV28 and TRBJ1-1; the match to TRBD1 covers 7 bases. This CDR3 spans 14 amino acids. V was pared by 5 bases and J by 3 bases, with 6 bases of the junction left unmatched. Per the germline V gene, CDR1 is MDHEN and CDR2 is SYDVKM. The CDR3 sequence is CASSTQGGYTEAFF. The CDR3 DNA sequence: TGTGCCAGCAGTACGCAGGGGGGCTACACTGAAGCTTTCTTT.

DNA of the CDR3: TGTGCCAGCAGCTATGGGGGGTCTGGGGCCAACGTCCTGACTTTC. Amino acids: CASSYGGSGANVLTF. The chain joins TRBV7-3 to TRBJ2-6; the D gene is possibly TRBD2 (6 bases). V dropped 4 bases and J dropped 1 base, with 8 bases sitting between them. The CDR3 loop spans 15 amino acids. The germline V gene encodes CDR1 SGHTA and CDR2 FQGTGA.

The chain links TRBV6-7 to TRBJ1-5, with D perhaps TRBD1 (6 bases). TRBV6-7 is reported as an ORF; its role is uncertain. The CDR3 spans 19 residues. V lost 2 bases to trimming and J lost 0 bases, with 20 bases between them. DNA for the CDR3: TGTGCCAGCAGTTACCTATTAAGGACAGAAACTTATAGCAATCAGCCCCAGCATTTT. Encoded protein: CASSYLLRTETYSNQPQHF.